A single sample gave rise to the 9 T cell receptor beta chains below, sequenced in a study of Tregs in tolerant kidney transplant recipients. Assay used: immunoSEQ multiplex PCR; TCRdb lists only in-frame clones, some missing. Of approximately 98,000 clones in the sample, nearly 90% were seen once. Here the sequenced sample was CD4+ T cells from blood, taken before the transplant. These receptors all stem from a human donor who received a combined kidney and bone marrow transplant.

V is TRBV21-1 and J is TRBJ2-1; the D call in the table, TRBD1, was not verified against the DNA. TRBV21-1 is a documented pseudogene. The CDR3 covers 15 residues. CDR3 coding DNA: TGTGCCACACCCTTCCGGGACATTCCTACATGGGAGCAGTTCTTC. Its translation is CATPFRDIPTWEQFF.

The table lists this clone with a few counts. The V call is TRBV9, the J call TRBJ1-3; D unclear. The V end lost 3 bases, the J end lost 0 bases, and 4 bases lay between the germline ends. The CDR3 consists of 13 residues. The germline V gene has CDR1 SGDLS and CDR2 YYNGEE. The CDR3 region is CASSANSGNTIYF. In DNA, the CDR3 is TGTGCCAGCAGCGCAAACTCTGGAAACACCATATATTTT. Full variable domain (missing parts from reference TRBV9 and TRBJ1-3): DSGVTQTPKHLITATGQRVTLRCSPRSGDLSVYWYQQSLDQGLQFLIQYYNGEERAKGNILERFSAQQFPDLHSELNLSSLELGDSALYFCASSANSGNTIYFGEGSWLTVV.

The chain couples TRBV7-7 to TRBJ2-7; perhaps TRBD1 as D (6 bases). V was cut by 3 bases and J by 0 bases, with 9 bases left in between. Looked up from germline, CDR1 is SSHAT and CDR2 is FNYEAQ (reference sequence). The CDR3 is 14 residues long. The chain's CDR3 is CASSLDSYSYEQYF. DNA of the CDR3: TGTGCCAGCAGCTTGGACAGCTACTCCTACGAGCAGTACTTC.

The J gene is TRBJ2-3, the V gene TRBV5-1, with D perhaps TRBD2 (6 bases). V was trimmed by 3 bases and J by 8 bases, leaving 10 bases between them. Germline loops: CDR1 SGHRS, CDR2 YFSETQ. The CDR3 has 12 residues. CDR3 DNA sequence: TGCGCCAGCAGCTCGGGGGAAACTACGCAGTATTTT. This encodes CASSSGETTQYF.

Comments on this clone: The conserved final phenylalanine or tryptophan is absent from the CDR3, which likely points to a read error. It is unclear where the CDR3 begins or ends on the DNA, so no DNA is shown, and the CDR3 is as TCRdb lists it. The V call is TRBV5-8, the J call TRBJ1-1; the table's D call, TRBD1, was not checked against the DNA. The CDR3 is made up of 14 amino acids, end residues included. The germline V gene has CDR1 SGHTS and CDR2 YDEGEE. CDR3 protein: CASSLVGTALSQWG.

The chain uses TRBV5-4 and TRBJ2-7, with no clear D. V was cut by 1 base and J by 2 bases, with 10 bases left in between. Germline V gene data show CDR1 as SGHNT and CDR2 as YYREEE (reference sequence). This CDR3 comprises 14 residues. Here the CDR3 DNA reads TGTGCCAGCAGCTTGTACACTGGGCCCTACGAGCAGTACTTC. Encoded protein: CASSLYTGPYEQYF.

This rearrangement joins TRBV6-5 to TRBJ2-2; TRBD2 is a possible D gene (6 bases). Trimming cost V 5 bases and J 0 bases, with 10 bases left between them. The CDR3 is 15 amino acids. Germline V gene lookup returns CDR1 MNHEY and CDR2 SVGAGI. CDR3 DNA sequence: TGTGCCAGCAGTCGAAGCGGGCCGAACACCGGGGAGCTGTTTTTT. Its protein product is CASSRSGPNTGELFF.

This CDR3 is CASSYRDRGNYEQYF. CDR3 in DNA: TGTGCCAGCAGTTACAGGGACAGGGGGAACTACGAGCAGTACTTC. The chain links TRBV6-5 to TRBJ2-7; 11 nucleotides agree with TRBD1. J lost 3 bases, V lost 2 bases, and 3 bases had no gene match. CDR3 length equals 15 residues. Germline V gene sequence: CDR1 MNHEY, CDR2 SVGAGI.

This clone was counted between two and nine times. The chain employs TRBV15 and TRBJ2-1, with 8 positions matching TRBD2. Losses at the gene ends were 3 bases for V and 10 bases for J; bases not matched to a gene: 17. The CDR3 has 17 amino acids. Per germline, CDR1 LNHNV and CDR2 YYDKDF (reference sequence). DNA of the CDR3: TGTGCCACCAGCAGGGACCGATCCCTTACTATAGCGGGGGAGCAGTTCTTC. It codes for CATSRDRSLTIAGEQFF.